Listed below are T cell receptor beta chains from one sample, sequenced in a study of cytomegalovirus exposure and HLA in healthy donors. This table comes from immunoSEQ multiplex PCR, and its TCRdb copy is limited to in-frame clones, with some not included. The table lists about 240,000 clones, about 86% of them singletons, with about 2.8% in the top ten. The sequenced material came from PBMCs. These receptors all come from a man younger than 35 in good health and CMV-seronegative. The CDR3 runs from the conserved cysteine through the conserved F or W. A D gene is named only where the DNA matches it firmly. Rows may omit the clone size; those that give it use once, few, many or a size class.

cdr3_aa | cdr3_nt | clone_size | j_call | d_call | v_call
CASSQESTWTSGDGEQFF | TGCGCCAGCAGCCAAGAGTCGACTTGGACTAGCGGGGATGGTGAGCAGTTCTTC | . | TRBJ2-1 | TRBD2 | TRBV4-1
CASSLGNRRPNEQYF | TGTGCCAGCAGCTTGGGCAACAGGCGCCCCAACGAGCAGTACTTC | . | TRBJ2-7 | . | TRBV7-2
CASRQTNEQFF | TGTGCCAGCAGACAGACCAATGAGCAGTTCTTC | . | TRBJ2-1 | . | TRBV28
CASSVPNYGYTF | TGTGCCAGCAGCGTACCGAACTATGGCTACACCTTC | . | TRBJ1-2 | . | TRBV9
CASSQEVQRDTQYF | TGTGCCAGCAGCCAAGAAGTACAGCGGGATACGCAGTATTTT | . | TRBJ2-3 | . | TRBV4-2
CAINSGTASYEQYF | TGTGCTATCAATTCCGGGACAGCGTCCTACGAGCAGTACTTC | . | TRBJ2-7 | TRBD1 | TRBV28
CASNVGRGRFVPQPQHF | TGTGCCAGTAATGTGGGCAGGGGGCGCTTCGTCCCTCAGCCCCAGCATTTT | . | TRBJ1-5 | TRBD1 | TRBV19
CASSYRGGYEQYF | TGTGCCAGCAGTTACAGGGGGGGCTACGAGCAGTACTTC | . | TRBJ2-7 | . | TRBV6-5
CASSLGGLGYTEAFF | TGTGCCAGCAGTCTAGGGGGCTTAGGCTACACTGAAGCTTTCTTT | . | TRBJ1-1 | TRBD1 | TRBV14
CASRRASGGQETQYF | TGTGCCAGCCGGCGGGCTAGCGGGGGCCAAGAGACCCAGTACTTC | . | TRBJ2-5 | TRBD2 | TRBV2
CASSQTLAGGETQYF | TGCGCCAGCAGCCAGACTTTAGCGGGAGGTGAGACCCAGTACTTC | . | TRBJ2-5 | TRBD2 | TRBV5-1
CASSLGKTFQETQYF | TGTGCCAGCAGCTTAGGAAAGACATTTCAAGAGACCCAGTACTTC | . | TRBJ2-5 | . | TRBV7-2
CALLSPTGNAEQYF | TGTGCCCTCCTTAGTCCGACAGGGAATGCCGAGCAGTACTTC | . | TRBJ2-7 | TRBD1 | TRBV6-1
CATGQGLGNQPQHF | TGTGCCACGGGACAGGGTCTCGGCAATCAGCCCCAGCATTTT | . | TRBJ1-5 | TRBD1 | TRBV10-3
CASTGFADTQYF | TGTGCCAGTACAGGGTTTGCGGATACGCAGTATTTT | . | TRBJ2-3 | . | TRBV19
CASSLGLISNQPQHF | TGTGCCAGCAGCTTGGGCCTAATTAGCAATCAGCCCCAGCATTTT | . | TRBJ1-5 | . | TRBV5-5
CASSRSSGGAGNEQFF | TGTGCCAGCTCGAGGAGTAGCGGGGGGGCTGGCAATGAGCAGTTCTTC | . | TRBJ2-1 | TRBD2 | TRBV18
CASSQSAGVGNQPQHF | TGCGCCAGCAGCCAGAGCGCGGGAGTTGGCAATCAGCCCCAGCATTTT | once | TRBJ1-5 | . | TRBV4-3
CASSLVTGLDSPLHF | TGTGCCAGCAGCTTGGTTACAGGATTGGATTCACCCCTCCACTTT | few | TRBJ1-6 | . | TRBV5-6
CASSQGLGSTLFF | TGTGCCAGCAGCCAGGGACTAGGGTCAACCCTGTTCTTC | . | TRBJ2-1 | TRBD2 | TRBV14
CSALGGDGYTF | TGCAGTGCCCTCGGGGGAGATGGCTACACCTTC | . | TRBJ1-2 | . | TRBV20-1
CASSRGDRGYEQYF | TGTGCCAGCAGCCGAGGTGACAGGGGATACGAGCAGTACTTC | . | TRBJ2-7 | TRBD1 | TRBV7-9
CSARASNEQFF | TGCAGTGCTAGAGCCTCCAATGAGCAGTTCTTC | . | TRBJ2-1 | . | TRBV20-1
CASSLFGGQGKHEQFF | TGTGCCAGCAGTCTATTCGGGGGACAGGGCAAGCATGAGCAGTTCTTC | . | TRBJ2-1 | TRBD1 | TRBV11-2
CASSLRQEGYGYTF | TGTGCCAGCAGCCTTAGACAGGAAGGGTATGGCTACACCTTC | . | TRBJ1-2 | . | TRBV25-1
CASSPGGRETQYF | TGTGCCAGCAGCCCGGGAGGGCGGGAGACCCAGTACTTC | . | TRBJ2-5 | TRBD2 | TRBV7-6
CASSFTSGSYHNEQFF | TGTGCCAGCAGTTTTACATCCGGGAGTTACCACAATGAGCAGTTCTTC | . | TRBJ2-1 | . | TRBV27
CASSIWARTDTQYF | TGTGCCAGTAGTATATGGGCCAGAACAGATACGCAGTATTTT | . | TRBJ2-3 | . | TRBV19
CASSLDSLYEQYF | TGTGCCAGCAGCTTGGACAGCCTCTACGAGCAGTACTTC | . | TRBJ2-7 | . | TRBV5-4
CSARSGANVLTF | TGCAGCGCTAGGTCTGGGGCCAACGTCCTGACTTTC | . | TRBJ2-6 | . | TRBV29-1